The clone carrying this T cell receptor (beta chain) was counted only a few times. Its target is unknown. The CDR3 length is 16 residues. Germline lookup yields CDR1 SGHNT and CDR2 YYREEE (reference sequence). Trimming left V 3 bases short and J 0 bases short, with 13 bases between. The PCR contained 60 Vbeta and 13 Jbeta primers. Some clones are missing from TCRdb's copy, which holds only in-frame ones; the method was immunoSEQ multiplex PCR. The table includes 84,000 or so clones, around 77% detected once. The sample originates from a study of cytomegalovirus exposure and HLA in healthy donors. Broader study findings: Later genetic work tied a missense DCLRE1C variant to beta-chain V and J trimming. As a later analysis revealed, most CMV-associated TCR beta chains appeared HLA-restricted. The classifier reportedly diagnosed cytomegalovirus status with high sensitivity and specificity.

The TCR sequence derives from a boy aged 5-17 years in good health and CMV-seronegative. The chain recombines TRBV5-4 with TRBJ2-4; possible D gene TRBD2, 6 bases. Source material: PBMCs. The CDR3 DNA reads TGTGCCAGCAGCTACTATAGCGGAATAGCCAAAAACATTCAGTACTTC. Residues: CASSYYSGIAKNIQYF. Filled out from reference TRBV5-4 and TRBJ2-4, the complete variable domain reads ETGVTQSPTHLIKTRGQQVTLRCSSQSGHNTVSWYQQALGQGPQFIFQYYREEENGRGNFPPRFSGLQFPNYSSELNVNALELDDSALYLCASSYYSGIAKNIQYFGAGTRLSVL.